The 16 T cell receptor beta chains presented below share a single source sample, sequenced in a study of T cell responses to AZD1222 COVID-19 vaccine. TCRdb's copy holds only in-frame clones and misses some; the assay was immunoSEQ multiplex PCR. The sample contains roughly 140,000 clones, roughly 90% of which appear only once. The source was peripheral blood, collected on day 0 of AZD1222 vaccination. The source of these receptors is an adult in good health.

V usage is TRBV7-9 and J usage is TRBJ1-1; D is unresolved. The CDR3 totals 14 residues. Germline CDR1 reads SEHNR; CDR2 reads FQNEAQ (reference sequence). V lost 6 bases to trimming and J lost 1 base, with 12 bases between them. CDR3 sequence: CASRLDGRNTEAFF. Written as DNA, the CDR3 is TGTGCCAGCAGGCTCGACGGAAGGAACACTGAAGCTTTCTTT.

The gene calls are TRBV7-8 and TRBJ1-3; no reliable D call. This CDR3 has 12 residues. V was cut by 5 bases and J by 5 bases, with 7 bases left in between. Germline V gives CDR1 SGHVS, CDR2 FQNEAQ. The CDR3 spells CASSLLRNTIYF. The CDR3 DNA sequence: TGTGCCAGCAGCCTCCTGCGAAACACCATATATTTT. Full variable domain (outside the CDR3, taken from reference TRBV7-8 and TRBJ1-3): GAGVSQSPRYKVAKRGQDVALRCDPISGHVSLFWYQQALGQGPEFLTYFQNEAQLDKSGLPSDRFFAERPEGSVSTLKIQRTQQEDSAVYLCASSLLRNTIYFGEGSWLTVV.

This clone was counted at least ten times. The genes are TRBV6-6 and TRBJ2-1; 8 nucleotides line up with TRBD1. Germline V gives CDR1 MNHNY, CDR2 SVGAGI (reference sequence). This CDR3 is built from 14 residues. Trimming cost V 5 bases and J 7 bases; bases outside gene matches: 7. The CDR3 loop is CASSHRGAENEQFF. The CDR3 region has the DNA TGTGCCAGCAGTCACAGGGGGGCTGAAAATGAGCAGTTCTTC.

J is TRBJ2-3 and V is TRBV12-3 or TRBV12-4; D possibly corresponds to TRBD1 (6 bases). With 5 bases removed from V and 4 bases from J, the gap between germline ends came to 10 bases. The length of the CDR3 is 13 residues. The CDR3 loop is CASSTGYADTQYF. DNA of the CDR3: TGTGCCAGCAGTACAGGGTATGCAGATACGCAGTATTTT.

The genes are TRBV19 and TRBJ1-2; possibly TRBD1 for D (5 bases). This CDR3 has 14 residues. Trimming cost V 2 bases and J 4 bases, with 11 bases left between them. Germline V gene data show CDR1 as LNHDA and CDR2 as SQIVND (reference sequence). The CDR3 nucleotides read TGTGCCAGTAGTATACAGGGAGTTCTCTATGGCTACACCTTC. Translated: CASSIQGVLYGYTF.

The genes are TRBV30 and TRBJ1-1, with 9 nucleotides matching TRBD1. CDR1 and CDR2 from the germline V gene are GTSNPN and SVGIG (reference sequence). The V and J ends lost 0 bases and 4 bases, in that order; junction bases with no gene match: 9. The CDR3 loop spans 16 amino acids. This chain's CDR3 is CAWSVSGTGRSTEAFF. DNA for the CDR3: TGTGCCTGGAGTGTATCGGGGACAGGGCGTAGCACTGAAGCTTTCTTT.

The CDR3 is CASSQESPPSMQYF. In nucleotides, the CDR3 is TGTGCCAGCAGCCAAGAAAGCCCCCCAAGCATGCAGTACTTC. The J gene is TRBJ2-7, the V gene TRBV4-2, with no clear D. This CDR3 contains 14 residues. Trimming took 0 bases from V and 9 from J, leaving 15 bases between them. CDR1 and CDR2 (germline): LGHNA, YNFKEQ.

The rearrangement links TRBV7-2 to TRBJ1-5; D not resolved. V was clipped by 2 bases and J by 0 bases, with 5 bases between them. Germline-derived CDR1 and CDR2 are SGHTA and FQGNSA. The CDR3 totals 14 residues. The CDR3 nucleotides are TGTGCCAGCAGCTTAACCCGTAGCAATCAGCCCCAGCATTTT. It encodes CASSLTRSNQPQHF.

This chain links TRBV2 with TRBJ1-2; D unclear. Trimming took off 6 bases at V and 3 bases at J, with 8 bases between the two ends. CDR1 SNHLY and CDR2 FYNNEI come from the germline V gene. The CDR3 contains 12 residues. This chain's CDR3 is CASSTTDYGYTF. The DNA for the CDR3 is TGTGCCAGCAGCACGACCGACTATGGCTACACCTTC.

The rearrangement links TRBV2 to TRBJ1-6; D is unclear. Per the germline V gene, CDR1 is SNHLY and CDR2 is FYNNEI. This CDR3 has 15 residues. Trimming removed 4 bases from V and 10 bases from J, with 17 bases in between. The CDR3 coding sequence is TGTGCCAGCAGTGGTAGCCGACGCCCTAAGTCACCCCTCCACTTT. Translated, it gives CASSGSRRPKSPLHF.

The gene calls are TRBV6-5 and TRBJ1-2, with 7 positions matching TRBD1. There are 16 residues in the CDR3. The V and J ends lost 0 bases and 1 base, in that order; junction bases with no gene match: 5. CDR1 is MNHEY, CDR2 SVGAGI, per germline. The CDR3 loop is CASSYSSGGSNYGYTF. The CDR3 coding sequence is TGTGCCAGCAGTTACTCGTCAGGGGGAAGTAACTATGGCTACACCTTC.

This clone was detected only once. The genes are TRBV6-6 and TRBJ2-1; perhaps D is TRBD1 or TRBD2 (5 bases each). V was trimmed by 0 bases and J by 2 bases, leaving 11 bases between them. Germline-derived CDR1 and CDR2 are MNHNY and SVGAGI (reference sequence). The CDR3 is made up of 16 amino acids. The CDR3 protein is CASSYSPGPTYNEQFF. DNA for the CDR3: TGTGCCAGCAGTTACTCCCCGGGGCCGACCTACAATGAGCAGTTCTTC.

This clone was observed a few times. The V and J genes are TRBV3-1 (or the pseudogene TRBV3-2) and TRBJ1-1; 7 bases agree with TRBD1. Looked up from germline, CDR1 is LGHDT and CDR2 is YNNKEL (reference sequence). The CDR3 covers 13 residues. J lost 5 bases, V lost 4 bases, and 4 bases had no gene match. CDR3 protein: CASSPPGQTEAFF. DNA for the CDR3: TGTGCCAGCAGCCCACCGGGACAGACTGAAGCTTTCTTT.

V and J are TRBV24-1 and TRBJ2-7, with 7 bases lining up with TRBD1. After removal of 9 bases from V and 0 bases from J, the junction contained 7 bases not matched to a gene. CDR3 length: 14 residues. Germline CDR1 is KGHDR and CDR2 is SFDVKD. This CDR3 reads CATFRTGLSYEQYF. CDR3 sequence (DNA): TGTGCCACCTTCCGGACAGGCCTCTCCTACGAGCAGTACTTC.

As to this clone: One end of the junction is discordant with germline, which a read error may explain. The chain links TRBV10-3 to TRBJ1-1; possible D gene TRBD1, 6 bases. Germline V gene lookup returns CDR1 ENHRY and CDR2 SYGVKD. The CDR3 is made up of 11 amino acids. The CDR3: CAIRATGAKYF. Written as DNA, the CDR3 is TGTGCCATCAGAGCTACGGGGGCCAAATACTTT.

The rearrangement links TRBV25-1 to TRBJ1-2; TRBD1 aligns across 11 bases. Germline CDR1 reads MGHDK; CDR2 reads SYGVNS. The CDR3 loop spans 14 amino acids. J lost 4 bases, V lost 8 bases, and 6 bases had no gene match. The CDR3 nucleotides read TGTGCCAGCGCCTTCGGACAGGGGGCCTATGGCTACACCTTC. Translation gives CASAFGQGAYGYTF.